The 30 T cell receptor beta chains below all came from one sample that was sequenced in a study of CD8 T cells in ankylosing spondylitis. Via MiXCR, TCRdb re-called the 5' RACE reads, giving one row per CDR3 protein. The sample consists of 500,000 to 650,000 distinct CDR3 sequences, roughly 5% of them appearing once. Which antigens these TCRs recognize remains unknown. Overall study results and limits: It appeared that ankylosing spondylitis blood was characterized by a TCR beta motif of fewer than 10 highly homologous variants.

The sample comprised blood, either unsorted or a sorted T cell fraction (not recorded which). These TCRs come from a male donor with ankylosing spondylitis.

This clonotype was counted between two and nine times. The rearrangement joins TRBV6-2 or TRBV6-3 to TRBJ2-2, with a possible D match to TRBD1 (5 bases). CDR3 length: 17 residues. Deletions cut 2 bases from V and 2 bases from J, with 15 bases between. Germline assignment: CDR1 MNHEY and CDR2 SVGEGT. Written as DNA, the CDR3 is TGTGCCAGCAGTTACAACAGGCCCAAGGGTAACACCGGGGAGCTGTTTTTT. The encoded protein is CASSYNRPKGNTGELFF.

This clonotype was picked up many times. The chain combines TRBV7-9 with TRBJ1-5, with D uncertain. The germline V and J ends were trimmed by 5 bases and 1 base, with 12 bases remaining between them. Germline CDR1 reads SEHNR; CDR2 reads FQNEAQ (reference sequence). The CDR3 is 15 residues long. The CDR3 protein is CASSLGSSSNQPQHF. Written as DNA, the CDR3 is TGTGCCAGCAGCCTAGGGAGTTCAAGCAATCAGCCCCAGCATTTT.

This clonotype was seen many times. The CDR3 DNA follows: TGTGCCAGCAGTTTGACCCGGCGGGGCACTGAAGCTTTCTTT. Amino acids: CASSLTRRGTEAFF. This sequence joins TRBV28 and TRBJ1-1, with D unclear. The CDR3 is 14 amino acids. CDR1 MDHEN and CDR2 SYDVKM come from the germline V gene. The ends were cut back, 3 bases at V and 4 bases at J, with 12 bases in the middle.

This clonotype has a count of ten or more. This chain connects TRBV7-2 to TRBJ2-5, with 7 bases fitting TRBD1. The length of the CDR3 is 15 residues. V lost 5 bases to trimming and J lost 5 bases; unmatched junction nucleotides: 11. Germline CDR1 and CDR2: SGHTA and FQGNSA. Here the CDR3 reads CASSPDTGDRETQYF. The DNA for the CDR3 is TGTGCCAGCAGCCCGGACACAGGGGATCGGGAGACCCAGTACTTC.

This clonotype has just one count. The chain joins TRBV5-6 to TRBJ2-7, with D hard to call. CDR1 is SGHDT, CDR2 YYEEEE, per germline. V was trimmed by 4 bases and J by 3 bases, leaving 14 bases between them. The CDR3 extends over 14 amino acids. The CDR3 sequence: CASSDGLLSYEQYF. In DNA form, the CDR3 reads TGTGCCAGCAGCGACGGGCTTCTGAGCTACGAGCAGTACTTC.

This clonotype was counted ten times or more. The CDR3 region is CASSLLGVAYNEQFF. The DNA of the CDR3 is TGTGCCAGCAGCTTATTGGGGGTCGCGTACAATGAGCAGTTCTTC. The chain has TRBV7-3 and TRBJ2-1; D assignment may be TRBD1 or TRBD2 (5 bases each). The germline V gene has CDR1 SGHTA and CDR2 FQGTGA. This CDR3 has 15 amino acids. Trimming removed 2 bases from V and 4 bases from J, with 12 bases in between.

This clonotype showed up many times. The chain is built from TRBV28 and TRBJ1-4, with 8 nucleotides matching TRBD1. Losses at the gene ends were 6 bases for V and 8 bases for J; bases not matched to a gene: 8. CDR1 MDHEN and CDR2 SYDVKM come from the germline V gene. This CDR3 comprises 14 residues. CDR3 DNA sequence: TGTGCCAGCAGCCCGGGACAGGTGGAGGAAAAACTGTTTTTT. Residues: CASSPGQVEEKLFF.

At least ten counts were recorded for this clonotype. The CDR3 bases are TGTGCCAGCAGCTTCCAGGGACTAGCGGGGACTAATACGCAGTATTTT. Residues: CASSFQGLAGTNTQYF. The chain joins TRBV7-2 to TRBJ2-3; 13 bases map to TRBD2. CDR3 length equals 16 residues. V was pared by 3 bases and J by 7 bases, with 7 bases of the junction left unmatched. Germline V gene data show CDR1 as SGHTA and CDR2 as FQGNSA.

There are many counts of this clonotype. J is TRBJ2-3 and V is TRBV12-3 or TRBV12-4; tentative D call: TRBD1 (6 bases). The CDR3 covers 17 residues. With 4 bases removed from V and 0 bases from J, the gap between germline ends came to 17 bases. The CDR3, as DNA: TGTGCCAGCAGTTCAACGACAGGAGCTCCTAGCACAGATACGCAGTATTTT. It specifies CASSSTTGAPSTDTQYF.

This clonotype was detected many times. The rearrangement links TRBV7-6 to TRBJ1-5; no firm D call. Germline V gene sequence: CDR1 SGHVS, CDR2 FNYEAQ. This CDR3 is 13 amino acids long. The V end was cut by 3 bases, the J end by 4 bases, with 7 bases between. The chain's CDR3 is CASSFKDNQPQHF. CDR3 in DNA: TGTGCCAGCAGCTTTAAGGATAATCAGCCCCAGCATTTT. The variable domain in full, completed from reference TRBV7-6 and TRBJ1-5, reads GAGVSQSPRYKVTKRGQDVALRCDPISGHVSLYWYRQALGQGPEFLTYFNYEAQQDKSGLPNDRFSAERPEGSISTLTIQRTEQRDSAMYRCASSFKDNQPQHFGDGTRLSIL.

At least ten counts were recorded for this clonotype. The chain recombines TRBV7-6 with TRBJ1-1; 8 bases are shared with TRBD1. The ends lost 5 bases at V and 0 bases at J; junction bases unmatched: 5. The CDR3 contains 15 residues. Per the germline V gene, CDR1 is SGHVS and CDR2 is FNYEAQ. The CDR3 coding sequence is TGTGCCAGCAGCGCACGGACAGGGATGAACACTGAAGCTTTCTTT. This codes for CASSARTGMNTEAFF.

The chain employs TRBV28 and TRBJ2-1; D gene uncertain. V was clipped by 4 bases and J by 10 bases, with 8 bases between them. The CDR3 runs 11 residues. CDR1 and CDR2 from the germline V gene are MDHEN and SYDVKM. CDR3 nucleotides: TGTGCCAGCAGTTCCAACATGGAGCAGTTCTTC. It codes for CASSSNMEQFF.

In its sample, this clonotype was seen many times. The chain uses TRBV20-1 and TRBJ2-7; a weak D match, TRBD1 (5 bases). Per germline, CDR1 DFQATT and CDR2 SNEGSKA (reference sequence). The V end was cut by 3 bases, the J end by 0 bases, with 12 bases between. There are 14 residues in the CDR3. DNA for the CDR3: TGCAGTGCTAGGGTACAGGCTTACTCCTACGAGCAGTACTTC. Translating it yields CSARVQAYSYEQYF.

The sample holds many counts of this clonotype. This CDR3 is CASSLGQGSEQYF. As DNA, the CDR3 is TGTGCCAGCAGTCTCGGACAGGGTTCCGAGCAGTACTTC. The chain links TRBV12-3 or TRBV12-4 to TRBJ2-7, with TRBD1 matching 8 bases. V lost 5 bases and J lost 6; bases outside the gene matches: 6. The CDR3 covers 13 residues.

This clonotype was seen ten or more times. J is TRBJ2-5 and V is TRBV7-2; no firm D call. The CDR3 has 14 residues. CDR1 and CDR2 from the germline V gene are SGHTA and FQGNSA. The V gene lost 1 base and the J gene lost 1 base, with 7 bases spanning the gap. The CDR3 region has the DNA TGTGCCAGCAGCTTAGTGGGCAGCCAAGAGACCCAGTACTTC. It is translated as CASSLVGSQETQYF.

This clonotype was seen only a few times. The V gene is TRBV7-9, the J gene TRBJ2-7, with 7 bases fitting TRBD2. The V gene end was trimmed by 2 bases and the J gene end by 0 bases; junction bases not matched to a gene: 4. The CDR3 runs 15 residues. Germline lookup yields CDR1 SEHNR and CDR2 FQNEAQ (reference sequence). CDR3 DNA sequence: TGTGCCAGCAGCTTACAGGGAGGGAGCTCCTACGAGCAGTACTTC. It yields the protein CASSLQGGSSYEQYF.

CDR3 DNA: TGCGCCAGCAGCTTGGCCCTCCAGGGCTACGAGCAGTACTTC. Its translation: CASSLALQGYEQYF. V gene TRBV5-1 combines with J gene TRBJ2-7, with TRBD1 as a possible D gene (5 bases). Germline V CDR1 and CDR2: SGHRS, YFSETQ. Trimming removed 0 bases from V and 3 bases from J, with 10 bases in between. This CDR3 is 14 amino acids long.

This clonotype was recorded many times. The chain carries TRBV7-2 and TRBJ1-2; D gene unclear. The germline gives CDR1 SGHTA, CDR2 FQGNSA. The CDR3 is 15 residues long. Trimming shortened V by 4 bases and J by 8 bases, and 20 bases separated the two germline ends. In DNA, the CDR3 is TGTGCCAGCAGCTACACGGCTTTGGGCCCGGGGGGCTACACCTTC. It specifies CASSYTALGPGGYTF.

This clonotype appeared many times. The chain combines TRBV7-2 with TRBJ2-2; 8 positions agree with TRBD1. J lost 0 bases, V lost 3 bases, and 3 bases had no gene match. CDR1 and CDR2 (germline): SGHTA, FQGNSA. The CDR3 runs 16 residues. CDR3 residues: CASSFQGQANTGELFF. The CDR3 coding sequence is TGTGCCAGCAGCTTTCAGGGACAGGCGAACACCGGGGAGCTGTTTTTT. The full variable domain, its missing parts supplied by reference TRBV7-2 and TRBJ2-2, is GAGVSQSPSNKVTEKGKDVELRCDPISGHTALYWYRQSLGQGLEFLIYFQGNSAPDKSGLPSDRFSAERTGGSVSTLTIQRTQQEDSAVYLCASSFQGQANTGELFFGEGSRLTVL.

The chain has TRBV20-1 and TRBJ2-1, with a weak D call TRBD2 (5 bases). The V end was cut by 6 bases, the J end by 6 bases, with 18 bases between. Germline V gene data show CDR1 as DFQATT and CDR2 as SNEGSKA (reference sequence). The length of the CDR3 is 14 residues. The CDR3 sequence is CSAPEASEGNEQFF. The CDR3 region has the DNA TGCAGTGCACCCGAGGCGTCCGAGGGCAATGAGCAGTTCTTC.

The V and J genes are TRBV6-2 or TRBV6-3 and TRBJ2-1, with a tentative D call TRBD2 (6 bases). V was cut by 3 bases and J by 7 bases, with 10 bases left in between. Germline V lookup: CDR1 MNHEY, CDR2 SVGEGT. The CDR3 length is 13 residues. CDR3 DNA sequence: TGTGCCAGCAGTTATGGACTAATTAATGAGCAGTTCTTC. This gives the protein CASSYGLINEQFF.

This clonotype was seen more than once but under ten times. This rearrangement joins TRBV25-1 to TRBJ2-7; D call uncertain. This CDR3 has 13 residues. Trimming took off 3 bases at V and 2 bases at J, with 8 bases between the two ends. Per the germline V gene, CDR1 is MGHDK and CDR2 is SYGVNS. The CDR3 nucleotides are TGTGCCAGCAGTGAGCCATTAACCTACGAGCAGTACTTC. It specifies CASSEPLTYEQYF.

This clonotype has ten or more counts. This chain uses TRBV9 with TRBJ1-2; D is unclear. The CDR3 consists of 14 residues. The V end lost 0 bases, the J end lost 3 bases, and 9 bases lay between the germline ends. Per the germline V gene, CDR1 is SGDLS and CDR2 is YYNGEE. The CDR3 here is CASSVGLGYYGYTF. The CDR3 DNA follows: TGTGCCAGCAGCGTAGGCCTTGGGTACTATGGCTACACCTTC.

This clonotype was counted at least ten times. The chain combines TRBV7-2 with TRBJ2-5; no firm D call. V was cut by 0 bases and J by 10 bases, with 6 bases left in between. Germline V lookup: CDR1 SGHTA, CDR2 FQGNSA. The CDR3 length is 11 residues. The CDR3 DNA follows: TGTGCCAGCAGCTTAGCGCGTGTCCAGTACTTC. It is translated as CASSLARVQYF.

Many counts were recorded for this clonotype. The V gene is TRBV29-1, the J gene TRBJ2-3; D uncertain. CDR3 size: 13 residues. Per the germline V gene, CDR1 is SQVTM and CDR2 is ANQGSEA. Trimming cost V 3 bases and J 2 bases, with 9 bases left between them. The CDR3 loop reads CSVEGHNTDTQYF. CDR3 coding DNA: TGCAGCGTTGAGGGTCATAACACAGATACGCAGTATTTT.

This clonotype was detected ten times or more. CDR3 sequence: CASSLAAYTDTQYF. In DNA form, the CDR3 reads TGCGCCAGCAGCTTGGCGGCTTACACAGATACGCAGTATTTT. This sequence joins TRBV5-1 and TRBJ2-3; D unresolved. Per the germline V gene, CDR1 is SGHRS and CDR2 is YFSETQ. Trimming left V 0 bases short and J 2 bases short, with 7 bases between. The CDR3 extends over 14 amino acids. The full variable domain, completed using reference TRBV5-1 and TRBJ2-3, is KAGVTQTPRYLIKTRGQQVTLSCSPISGHRSVSWYQQTPGQGLQFLFEYFSETQRNKGNFPGRFSGRQFSNSRSEMNVSTLELGDSALYLCASSLAAYTDTQYFGPGTRLTVL.

This clonotype was counted many times. This sequence joins TRBV12-3 or TRBV12-4 and TRBJ1-5; 8 positions match TRBD1. V was pared by 1 base and J by 9 bases, with 5 bases of the junction left unmatched. The CDR3 spans 14 residues. CDR3 residues: CASSLGRGLGPQHF. The DNA of the CDR3 is TGTGCCAGCAGTTTAGGCAGGGGGCTTGGGCCCCAGCATTTT.

There are many counts of this clonotype. This chain links TRBV4-3 with TRBJ2-3; 10 bases line up with TRBD2. CDR3 length: 17 amino acids. CDR1 and CDR2 from the germline V gene are LGHNA and YSLEER. V lost 1 base, J lost 3 bases, and 7 bases stayed unmatched. The DNA of the CDR3 is TGCGCCAGCAGCCAAGGGTCTAGCGGGAGTAGGACAGATACGCAGTATTTT. Translation: CASSQGSSGSRTDTQYF.

This clonotype occurred many times. The chain employs TRBV10-3 and TRBJ2-7; TRBD2 aligns across 10 bases. CDR1 and CDR2 from the germline V gene are ENHRY and SYGVKD. The trim removed 5 bases at V and 5 bases at J, leaving 9 bases unmatched. This CDR3 contains 15 residues. The CDR3 coding sequence is TGTGCCATCAGTCGAGCGGGAGGGCAAATCGACGAGCAGTACTTC. Protein product: CAISRAGGQIDEQYF.

This clonotype was counted at least ten times. This chain joins TRBV15 and TRBJ2-7, with D possibly TRBD1 on 7 matching bases. This CDR3 contains 15 residues. Germline assignment: CDR1 LNHNV and CDR2 YYDKDF (reference sequence). V shed 0 bases and J shed 7 bases, with 16 bases lying between them. CDR3 residues: CATSRDSEGAEEQYF. Written as DNA, the CDR3 is TGTGCCACCAGCAGAGATTCGGAGGGGGCGGAGGAGCAGTACTTC.